These 15 T cell receptor beta chains were all obtained from the same sample, sequenced in a study of T-cell reconstitution after alpha-beta-depleted transplantation in children. TCRbeta library preparation incorporated unique molecular identifiers. TCRdb processed the PCR reads anew with MiXCR; each CDR3 protein has one entry. The sample includes nearly 550,000 distinct CDR3 sequences, about 16% of them seen just once. Here the sequenced sample was PBMCs from the stem cell graft donor, taken from the stem cell graft. These receptors were obtained from a human donor who donated a stem cell graft to a child with acute lymphoblastic leukemia.

V and J are TRBV5-1 and TRBJ2-7; 10 bases are a match to TRBD2. This CDR3 contains 19 residues. The germline V gene encodes CDR1 SGHRS and CDR2 YFSETQ. Germline trimming cut 1 base from V and 3 bases from J; bases unmatched to any gene: 16. CDR3 sequence: CASSLSSSSGRAVGYEQYF. As DNA, the CDR3 is TGCGCCAGCAGCTTGTCATCGTCCAGCGGGAGGGCCGTTGGCTACGAGCAGTACTTC. The full variable domain, its missing parts supplied by reference TRBV5-1 and TRBJ2-7, is KAGVTQTPRYLIKTRGQQVTLSCSPISGHRSVSWYQQTPGQGLQFLFEYFSETQRNKGNFPGRFSGRQFSNSRSEMNVSTLELGDSALYLCASSLSSSSGRAVGYEQYFGPGTRLTVT.

The genes are TRBV5-1 and TRBJ2-6; the D gene is possibly TRBD1 (5 bases). V was clipped by 1 base and J by 5 bases, with 13 bases between them. CDR1 is SGHRS and CDR2 is YFSETQ in the germline V gene. CDR3 length equals 16 residues. The CDR3, as DNA: TGCGCCAGCAGCTTGCAGGGTGAGCCTAGGGCCAACGTCCTGACTTTC. Encoded protein: CASSLQGEPRANVLTF.

This chain links TRBV7-6 with TRBJ1-1, with unresolved D. CDR1 is SGHVS, CDR2 FNYEAQ, per germline. The CDR3 covers 14 residues. With 1 base removed from V and 1 base from J, the gap between germline ends came to 7 bases. In DNA, the CDR3 is TGTGCCAGCAGCTTAGGTAACAGGAACACTGAAGCTTTCTTT. Amino acid sequence: CASSLGNRNTEAFF.

This rearrangement joins TRBV20-1 to TRBJ2-1; 7 nucleotides agree with TRBD2. J was trimmed by 7 bases and V by 2 bases; bases with no gene match: 17. In germline, CDR1 is DFQATT, CDR2 SNEGSKA (reference sequence). The CDR3 loop spans 17 amino acids. This CDR3 is CSARPPSAGVLRNEQFF. The CDR3 DNA reads TGCAGTGCTAGACCCCCCTCGGCGGGAGTGTTGCGGAATGAGCAGTTCTTC.

This clonotype has more than one count but fewer than ten. The chain has TRBV10-3 and TRBJ2-1; 7 bases line up with TRBD2. Trimming removed 3 bases from V and 3 bases from J; junction bases left unmatched: 5. CDR1 and CDR2 from the germline V gene are ENHRY and SYGVKD. The length of the CDR3 is 15 residues. The CDR3 reads CAISDASGVYNEQFF. The CDR3, as DNA: TGTGCCATCAGTGACGCTAGCGGTGTCTACAATGAGCAGTTCTTC.

This clonotype was seen a handful of times. V gene TRBV5-1 combines with J gene TRBJ2-7; 8 positions agree with TRBD1. Per germline, CDR1 SGHRS and CDR2 YFSETQ. The CDR3 length is 16 residues. V trimming: 4 bases; J trimming: 1 base; junction bases outside the gene matches: 10. Here the CDR3 reads CASSLTGDRSSYEQYF. The DNA for the CDR3 is TGCGCCAGCAGCCTGACTGGGGACAGGAGTTCCTACGAGCAGTACTTC.

This clonotype occurred a few times. V is TRBV12-3 or TRBV12-4 and J is TRBJ2-7, with unresolved D. The CDR3 extends over 12 amino acids. The V and J ends lost 3 bases and 3 bases respectively, with 6 bases between them. This chain's CDR3 is CASSFHRYEQYF. CDR3 nucleotides: TGTGCCAGCAGTTTTCACCGCTACGAGCAGTACTTC.

The sample holds a few counts of this clonotype. The rearrangement links TRBV7-9 to TRBJ2-3; TRBD2 matches at 11 bases. Germline V gives CDR1 SEHNR, CDR2 FQNEAQ (reference sequence). V was clipped by 3 bases and J by 3 bases; unmatched bases: 2. The CDR3 totals 15 residues. CDR3 sequence (DNA): TGTGCCAGCAGCTTTTGGACTAGCGGGACAGATACGCAGTATTTT. This sequence encodes CASSFWTSGTDTQYF.

This clonotype showed up just a few times. CDR3 sequence reads: CASSQPAGTPNYNEQFF. CDR3 nucleotide sequence: TGCGCCAGCAGCCAACCCGCCGGGACCCCTAACTACAATGAGCAGTTCTTC. V and J are TRBV4-1 and TRBJ2-1, with D perhaps being TRBD1 or TRBD2 (5 bases each). V lost 2 bases, J lost 3 bases, and 17 bases lay in between. The CDR3 has 17 residues. Germline assignment: CDR1 MGHRA and CDR2 YSYEKL.

J is TRBJ2-6 and V is TRBV7-2; D possibly corresponds to TRBD2 (6 bases). Germline V gene lookup returns CDR1 SGHTA and CDR2 FQGNSA. The CDR3 loop spans 14 amino acids. V lost 1 base and J 7 bases, leaving 8 bases between the germline ends. CDR3 region: CASSLDGGANVLTF. CDR3 nucleotide sequence: TGTGCCAGCAGCTTAGACGGGGGAGCCAACGTCCTGACTTTC. The full variable domain, completed using reference TRBV7-2 and TRBJ2-6, is GAGVSQSPSNKVTEKGKDVELRCDPISGHTALYWYRQSLGQGLEFLIYFQGNSAPDKSGLPSDRFSAERTGGSVSTLTIQRTQQEDSAVYLCASSLDGGANVLTFGAGSRLTVL.

This clonotype was detected a few times. The germline gene is not matched at one end of the junction; a read error may be the cause. The chain uses TRBV7-9 and TRBJ1-1, with D maybe TRBD1 (5 bases). This CDR3 comprises 13 residues. CDR1 and CDR2 from the germline V gene are SEHNR and FQNEAQ (reference sequence). This CDR3 reads CDSGTSMNTEAFF. The CDR3 nucleotides are TGTGACAGCGGGACGTCAATGAACACTGAAGCTTTCTTT.

The chain recombines TRBV5-1 with TRBJ2-7; possible D gene TRBD2, 5 bases. The CDR3 is 13 amino acids. Germline loops: CDR1 SGHRS, CDR2 YFSETQ. V gave up 5 bases and J gave up 2 bases, with 11 bases separating them. CDR3 amino acids: CASRYSATYEQYF. CDR3 DNA sequence: TGCGCCAGCAGGTATAGCGCCACCTACGAGCAGTACTTC.

This clonotype was counted a few times. This chain uses TRBV4-1 with TRBJ2-2; no clear D gene. The CDR3 runs to 16 residues. In germline, CDR1 is MGHRA, CDR2 YSYEKL. V lost 1 base and J 0 bases, leaving 9 bases between the germline ends. The CDR3 spells CASSQGAIANTGELFF. The CDR3 region has the DNA TGCGCCAGCAGCCAAGGGGCCATTGCGAACACCGGGGAGCTGTTTTTT.

This chain joins TRBV5-6 and TRBJ2-3, with TRBD2 matching over 9 bases. Germline CDR1 and CDR2: SGHDT and YYEEEE. With V trimmed by 1 base and J by 3 bases, 6 bases remained unmatched. The CDR3 is 16 residues long. Written as DNA, the CDR3 is TGTGCCAGCAGCTTGATGCTAGCGGGACCGACAGATACGCAGTATTTT. Protein sequence: CASSLMLAGPTDTQYF.

This clonotype was counted many times. This chain uses TRBV5-6 with TRBJ2-1; perhaps TRBD2 as D (5 bases). Germline CDR1 is SGHDT and CDR2 is YYEEEE. V was pared by 0 bases and J by 8 bases, with 6 bases between. The CDR3 extends over 12 amino acids. CDR3 in DNA: TGTGCCAGCAGCTTGGACGGGGATGAGCAGTTCTTC. This sequence encodes CASSLDGDEQFF.